This T cell receptor beta chain was captured in a study of shared clonotypes between healthy human individuals. Germline loops: CDR1 SEHNR, CDR2 FQNEAQ (reference sequence). The ends were cut back, 5 bases at V and 4 bases at J, with 11 bases in the middle. CDR3 length: 13 amino acids. Produced via immunoSEQ multiplex PCR; TCRdb's table is partial and in-frame only. The sample has under 850,000 clones, roughly 92% seen once. Study conclusions and caveats: Blood alone was sampled, and tissue repertoires likely differ.

CD8 cells classed as naive were CD45RO-negative and positively selected for CCR7, excluding terminally differentiated effector memory CD45RA+ cells. Regarding this clone: Its target is unknown.

The sequenced sample consisted of naive CD8+ T cells sorted from blood. The rearrangement links TRBV7-9 to TRBJ1-2; D uncertain. This sequence originates from a man aged 25 to 40 in good health. CDR3 DNA sequence: TGTGCCAGCAGCCGGGGAGCTATCTATGGCTACACCTTC. Translating gives CASSRGAIYGYTF.